This passage covers 8 T cell receptor beta chains from one sample sequenced in a study of T cell responses to AZD1222 COVID-19 vaccine. This table comes from immunoSEQ multiplex PCR, and its TCRdb copy is limited to in-frame clones, with some not included. Of about 64,000 clones in the sample, 90% to 95% were seen once. Sequencing was performed on peripheral blood, taken 28 days after the second dose of the MenACWY control vaccine. These receptors were obtained from an adult who received the MenACWY meningococcal vaccine as a control.

This sequence joins TRBV6-4 and TRBJ2-3; D gene uncertain. From germline, CDR1 is MRHNA and CDR2 SNTAGT. This CDR3 comprises 13 residues. With 10 bases removed from V and 0 bases from J, the gap between germline ends came to 11 bases. The CDR3 loop is CATSATSTDTQYF. DNA for the CDR3: TGTGCCACCTCGGCAACTAGCACAGATACGCAGTATTTT.

V is TRBV20-1 and J is TRBJ2-7; no clear D gene. The CDR3 is 11 amino acids. CDR1 is DFQATT, CDR2 SNEGSKA, per germline (reference sequence). Deletions cut 5 bases from V and 4 bases from J, with 9 bases between. CDR3 DNA sequence: TGCAGTGCTGGATTGAGTTACGAGCAGTACTTC. This encodes CSAGLSYEQYF.

J is TRBJ2-2 and V is TRBV30; TRBD1 is a possible D gene (7 bases). V was pared by 3 bases and J by 5 bases, with 16 bases between. The CDR3 is 15 amino acids. CDR1 is GTSNPN, CDR2 SVGIG, per germline (reference sequence). The CDR3 region has the DNA TGTGCCTGGAGCCAACAGGGGACTTATACCGGGGAGCTGTTTTTT. The encoded protein is CAWSQQGTYTGELFF.

The chain combines TRBV6-2 or TRBV6-3 with TRBJ1-3; 10 positions agree with TRBD1. CDR1 is MNHEY and CDR2 is SVGEGT in the germline V gene. Trimming took 6 bases from V and 4 from J; bases not matched to a gene: 3. CDR3 size: 14 residues. The CDR3 sequence is CASSDRGLGNTIYF. CDR3 bases: TGTGCCAGCAGCGACAGGGGGCTCGGAAACACCATATATTTT.

The chain has TRBV4-1 and TRBJ1-1, with unresolved D. This CDR3 comprises 14 residues. Germline lookup yields CDR1 MGHRA and CDR2 YSYEKL. Trimming left V 0 bases short and J 6 bases short, with 11 bases between. Written as DNA, the CDR3 is TGCGCCAGCAGCCAAGATGGCAGTTGGGCTGAAGCTTTCTTT. Its protein product is CASSQDGSWAEAFF.

The chain employs TRBV19 and TRBJ2-2; D gene uncertain. Germline V gives CDR1 LNHDA, CDR2 SQIVND (reference sequence). The CDR3 covers 15 residues. Trimming left V 3 bases short and J 2 bases short, with 10 bases between. CDR3 nucleotide sequence: TGTGCCAGTAGTATTGGGCAGGATAACACCGGGGAGCTGTTTTTT. This sequence encodes CASSIGQDNTGELFF.

The chain employs TRBV5-1 and TRBJ1-2, with 7 bases identical to TRBD1. The CDR3 covers 14 residues. The V gene's germline CDR1 is SGHRS and CDR2 YFSETQ. With V trimmed by 3 bases and J by 8 bases, 10 bases remained unmatched. CDR3 in amino acids: CASSSARQGGGYTF. CDR3 DNA: TGCGCCAGCAGCTCAGCCCGACAGGGCGGCGGCTACACCTTC. Variable domain in full (rest from reference TRBV5-1 and TRBJ1-2): KAGVTQTPRYLIKTRGQQVTLSCSPISGHRSVSWYQQTPGQGLQFLFEYFSETQRNKGNFPGRFSGRQFSNSRSEMNVSTLELGDSALYLCASSSARQGGGYTFGSGTRLTVV.

The chain uses TRBV10-1 and TRBJ2-1; TRBD1 matches at 9 bases. Germline CDR1 is WNHNN and CDR2 is SYGVQD (reference sequence). Trimming took 5 bases from V and 2 from J; bases not matched to a gene: 7. The CDR3 has 16 amino acids. CDR3 sequence reads: CASSPMDRGPYNEQFF. Written as DNA, the CDR3 is TGCGCCAGCAGTCCTATGGACAGGGGTCCCTACAATGAGCAGTTCTTC.